The 10 T cell receptor beta chains below were found in one sample sequenced in a study of shared clonotypes between healthy human individuals. Generated by immunoSEQ multiplex PCR, the TCRdb table keeps only in-frame clones and is missing some. The sample has 950,000 to 1,100,000 clones, around four fifths seen once. Sequenced: memory CD4+ T cells sorted from blood. The subset is: CD45RA-negative fraction. The source of these receptors is a man between 18 and 35 years old in good health.

In regard to this clone: At one boundary the junction diverges from the germline segment, which might be a read error. The rearrangement links TRBV11-2 to TRBJ2-1; 9 nucleotides match TRBD2. This CDR3 spans 15 amino acids. Germline V gene lookup returns CDR1 SGHAT and CDR2 FQNNGV. The CDR3 sequence: CANSPGTSSYNEQFF. For the CDR3, the DNA is TGTGCCAACAGCCCAGGGACTAGCTCTTACAATGAGCAGTTCTTC.

This clone was seen a single time. The chain carries TRBV6-5 and TRBJ1-5; possible D gene TRBD1, 5 bases. Germline V gene data show CDR1 as MNHEY and CDR2 as SVGAGI. The CDR3 length is 14 residues. Trimming pared 6 bases from V and 0 bases from J, leaving 9 bases between. The CDR3 spells CASRGLFSNQPQHF. The CDR3 nucleotides are TGTGCCAGCAGGGGACTTTTTAGCAATCAGCCCCAGCATTTT.

The chain links TRBV7-9 to TRBJ2-7, with 8 positions matching TRBD2. This CDR3 comprises 15 residues. Germline V lookup: CDR1 SEHNR, CDR2 FQNEAQ (reference sequence). V lost 5 bases, J lost 3 bases, and 9 bases stayed unmatched. The CDR3 nucleotides read TGTGCCAGCAGCCCCGGCGGGGGACTAGGCTACGAGCAGTACTTC. It encodes CASSPGGGLGYEQYF.

The chain combines TRBV2 with TRBJ2-3, with 8 bases matching TRBD1. Per the germline V gene, CDR1 is SNHLY and CDR2 is FYNNEI. V dropped 8 bases and J dropped 4; count of bases not matched to a gene: 8. The CDR3 contains 14 residues. The CDR3 loop is CASSGQGGSDTQYF. The DNA for the CDR3 is TGTGCCAGCTCAGGACAGGGCGGATCAGATACGCAGTATTTT.

The DNA for the CDR3 is TGTGCCAGCAGCTTAGCGGGACAGGGAAACACCGGGGAGCTGTTTTTT. This gives the protein CASSLAGQGNTGELFF. The rearrangement joins TRBV7-8 to TRBJ2-2; 9 nucleotides match TRBD1. CDR3 length: 16 amino acids. Germline V gene sequence: CDR1 SGHVS, CDR2 FQNEAQ. Trimming at V came to 0 bases and at J to 2 bases, leaving 1 base not matched to a gene.

J is TRBJ2-5 and V is TRBV7-2; 9 nucleotides agree with TRBD2. The CDR3 has 13 amino acids. Per the germline V gene, CDR1 is SGHTA and CDR2 is FQGNSA. Germline trimming cut 7 bases from V and 4 bases from J; bases unmatched to any gene: 4. This CDR3 is CASKPGLAETQYF. The CDR3 DNA reads TGTGCCAGCAAACCGGGACTAGCAGAGACCCAGTACTTC.

The rearrangement uses TRBV19 and TRBJ1-5; D may be TRBD1 (6 bases). Germline-derived CDR1 and CDR2 are LNHDA and SQIVND (reference sequence). The CDR3 runs 15 residues. V lost 7 bases and J lost 0, with 13 bases in between. CDR3 loop: CASTPTGYSNQPQHF. In DNA, the CDR3 is TGTGCCAGTACCCCTACAGGGTATAGCAATCAGCCCCAGCATTTT.

As concerns this clone: The sample contains more than one DNA sequence encoding this CDR3. The CDR3: CASSLSGGVYEQYF. DNA of the CDR3: TGCGCCAGCAGCTTGTCAGGGGGGGTCTACGAGCAGTACTTC. This rearrangement joins TRBV5-1 to TRBJ2-7; TRBD1 or TRBD2 may be the D gene (7 bases each). Deletions cut 1 base from V and 3 bases from J, with 11 bases between. The CDR3 runs 14 residues. The germline V gene has CDR1 SGHRS and CDR2 YFSETQ.

Concerning this clone itself: A junction boundary mismatches the germline segment, possibly from a read error. This CDR3 is also generated by other DNA sequences in the sample. The V and J genes are TRBV30 and TRBJ1-2; D is undetermined. The germline V gene encodes CDR1 GTSNPN and CDR2 SVGIG (reference sequence). This CDR3 comprises 11 residues. CDR3 DNA: TGTGCCTGGAGCGAGTCGGGTTCCTACTCCTTC. Translating gives CAWSESGSYSF.

The rearrangement links TRBV6-1 to TRBJ1-2, with 7 bases lining up with TRBD1. The V gene end was trimmed by 2 bases and the J gene end by 4 bases; junction bases not matched to a gene: 7. Germline assignment: CDR1 MNHNS and CDR2 SASEGT. This CDR3 is built from 15 residues. The CDR3 DNA is TGTGCCAGCAGTGAAATAGGGAGGGACAGCTATGGCTACACCTTC. It specifies CASSEIGRDSYGYTF.